These 29 T cell receptor beta chains were all obtained from the same sample, sequenced in a study of T cells in tuberculosis. TCRdb's table, derived via immunoSEQ multiplex PCR, lists solely in-frame clones and lacks some. The sample comprises more than 70,000 clones, approximately 91% of which are singletons, and about 1.9% rests with the top ten. Thawed, overnight-rested PBMC were stained with GMM-loaded CD1B tetramer, viability dye and anti-CD3, then sorted. The lipid loaded on the CD1B tetramers was C32 glucose monomycolate from Rhodococcus equi. Sequenced: CD1b-GMM tetramer-negative cells sorted from PBMCs. The origin of the receptors is an adult woman with latent tuberculosis.

The chain combines TRBV7-8 with TRBJ1-5; D possibly corresponds to TRBD1 (5 bases). Per germline, CDR1 SGHVS and CDR2 FQNEAQ. CDR3 length: 16 residues. Trimming took 5 bases from V and 1 from J, leaving 15 bases between them. The CDR3 DNA reads TGTGCCAGCAGCCTTCCAGGGTGGGGAAGCAATCAGCCCCAGCATTTT. It encodes CASSLPGWGSNQPQHF.

This clone occurred a few times. The chain carries TRBV6-5 and TRBJ1-1; D perhaps matches TRBD1 (5 bases). The CDR3 covers 13 residues. The V gene's germline CDR1 is MNHEY and CDR2 SVGAGI. Trimming pared 1 base from V and 8 bases from J, leaving 11 bases between. CDR3 amino acids: CASSYYGTVEAFF. Here the CDR3 DNA reads TGTGCCAGCAGTTACTACGGGACTGTAGAAGCTTTCTTT.

This chain links TRBV7-2 with TRBJ2-3; D is possibly TRBD2 (7 bases). This CDR3 is 15 amino acids long. Germline V gene data show CDR1 as SGHTA and CDR2 as FQGNSA. V was pared by 2 bases and J by 2 bases, with 11 bases between. CDR3 DNA sequence: TGTGCCAGCAGCTTAACGGGGGGCCTCACAGATACGCAGTATTTT. Its protein product is CASSLTGGLTDTQYF. Looking up the rest from reference TRBV7-2 and TRBJ2-3 gives the full variable domain: GAGVSQSPSNKVTEKGKDVELRCDPISGHTALYWYRQSLGQGLEFLIYFQGNSAPDKSGLPSDRFSAERTGGSVSTLTIQRTQQEDSAVYLCASSLTGGLTDTQYFGPGTRLTVL.

The V and J genes are TRBV11-2 and TRBJ1-1; 7 bases map to TRBD1. Trimming at V came to 5 bases and at J to 0 bases, leaving 12 bases not matched to a gene. From germline, CDR1 is SGHAT and CDR2 FQNNGV. This CDR3 region has 17 residues. The CDR3 coding sequence is TGTGCCAGCAGCCGGTGGACAGGCGGAGAACTGAACACTGAAGCTTTCTTT. It translates to CASSRWTGGELNTEAFF.

The chain employs TRBV27 and TRBJ1-5; 9 bases align to TRBD1. The CDR3 is 15 amino acids. Germline loops: CDR1 MNHEY, CDR2 SMNVEV (reference sequence). The ends lost 5 bases at V and 1 base at J; junction bases unmatched: 3. DNA for the CDR3: TGTGCCAGCAGTCACGGACAGGGGAGCAATCAGCCCCAGCATTTT. This encodes CASSHGQGSNQPQHF.

The J gene is TRBJ1-3, the V gene TRBV7-2; 7 bases agree with TRBD1. This CDR3 spans 18 amino acids. J was trimmed by 0 bases and V by 2 bases; bases with no gene match: 10. Germline V gene lookup returns CDR1 SGHTA and CDR2 FQGNSA. The CDR3 spells CASSLRRAGQASGNTIYF. The CDR3 DNA is TGTGCCAGCAGCTTAAGAAGGGCCGGACAGGCCTCTGGAAACACCATATATTTT. Using reference TRBV7-2 and TRBJ1-3 for the parts outside the CDR3, the full variable domain is GAGVSQSPSNKVTEKGKDVELRCDPISGHTALYWYRQSLGQGLEFLIYFQGNSAPDKSGLPSDRFSAERTGGSVSTLTIQRTQQEDSAVYLCASSLRRAGQASGNTIYFGEGSWLTVV.

In nucleotides, the CDR3 is TGTGCCACCAGCAGAGGAGGGTCGAACACTGAAGCTTTCTTT. Encoded protein: CATSRGGSNTEAFF. The chain links TRBV15 to TRBJ1-1; D not resolved. V gave up 1 base and J gave up 1 base, with 7 bases separating them. CDR1 LNHNV and CDR2 YYDKDF come from the germline V gene (reference sequence). CDR3 length: 14 residues.

This rearrangement joins TRBV7-2 to TRBJ1-5; TRBD1 aligns across 9 bases. The length of the CDR3 is 14 residues. Trimming at V came to 5 bases and at J to 7 bases, leaving 6 bases not matched to a gene. Germline CDR1 reads SGHTA; CDR2 reads FQGNSA. CDR3 sequence: CASSETGGWQPQHF. Here the CDR3 DNA reads TGTGCCAGCAGCGAAACAGGGGGCTGGCAGCCCCAGCATTTT.

This clone was counted once. The V call is TRBV6-1, the J call TRBJ2-5, with 7 bases aligning to TRBD1. The CDR3 sequence is 13 residues long. CDR1 is MNHNS and CDR2 is SASEGT in the germline V gene. J lost 4 bases, V lost 4 bases, and 3 bases had no gene match. The CDR3 sequence: CASSARGRETQYF. The CDR3 DNA reads TGTGCCAGCAGTGCCAGGGGGAGAGAGACCCAGTACTTC.

The gene calls are TRBV7-8 and TRBJ1-1; 8 nucleotides align to TRBD1. The CDR3 consists of 15 residues. The germline CDR1 and CDR2 sequences are SGHVS and FQNEAQ. J was trimmed by 3 bases and V by 4 bases; bases with no gene match: 7. CDR3 in DNA: TGTGCCAGCAGCTGGACGTACAGGGGGTACACTGAAGCTTTCTTT. Protein sequence: CASSWTYRGYTEAFF.

The chain combines TRBV19 with TRBJ2-5; D gene uncertain. The CDR3 sequence is 14 residues long. From germline, CDR1 is LNHDA and CDR2 SQIVND (reference sequence). Trimming cost V 3 bases and J 4 bases, with 12 bases left between them. CDR3 loop: CASSINSPRETQYF. CDR3 DNA: TGTGCCAGTAGTATTAACAGCCCGAGAGAGACCCAGTACTTC. The entire variable domain, with the rest obtained from reference TRBV19 and TRBJ2-5, is as follows: DGGITQSPKYLFRKEGQNVTLSCEQNLNHDAMYWYRQDPGQGLRLIYYSQIVNDFQKGDIAEGYSVSREKKESFPLTVTSAQKNPTAFYLCASSINSPRETQYFGPGTRLLVL.

This chain links TRBV6-5 with TRBJ1-2, with D possibly matching TRBD1 (6 bases). V lost 2 bases and J 3 bases, leaving 16 bases between the germline ends. Germline V gives CDR1 MNHEY, CDR2 SVGAGI. The CDR3 has 16 residues. CDR3 coding DNA: TGTGCCAGCAGTTACCGGGGCTGGGGGCTGGACTATGGCTACACCTTC. It is translated as CASSYRGWGLDYGYTF.

This clone was seen only once. The CDR3: CATSRARGGTDTQYF. The CDR3 DNA is TGTGCCACCAGCAGGGCCCGCGGTGGGACAGATACGCAGTATTTT. This rearrangement joins TRBV15 to TRBJ2-3; D is uncertain. Germline assignment: CDR1 LNHNV and CDR2 YYDKDF (reference sequence). This CDR3 spans 15 amino acids. V was shortened by 3 bases and J by 3 bases, with 13 bases between the two germline ends. The entire variable domain, with the rest obtained from reference TRBV15 and TRBJ2-3, is as follows: DAMVIQNPRYQVTQFGKPVTLSCSQTLNHNVMYWYQQKSSQAPKLLFHYYDKDFNNEADTPDNFQSRRPNTSFCFLDIRSPGLGDTAMYLCATSRARGGTDTQYFGPGTRLTVL.

This clone was recorded once. The chain carries TRBV19 and TRBJ2-1; 7 bases are a match to TRBD2. After removal of 7 bases from V and 6 bases from J, the junction contained 12 bases not matched to a gene. The germline gives CDR1 LNHDA, CDR2 SQIVND (reference sequence). CDR3 size: 15 residues. The CDR3 bases are TGTGCCAGTACCACTAGCAGCGGGGCCTTCAATGAGCAGTTCTTC. It codes for CASTTSSGAFNEQFF. The complete variable domain, with remaining parts taken from reference TRBV19 and TRBJ2-1, reads DGGITQSPKYLFRKEGQNVTLSCEQNLNHDAMYWYRQDPGQGLRLIYYSQIVNDFQKGDIAEGYSVSREKKESFPLTVTSAQKNPTAFYLCASTTSSGAFNEQFFGPGTRLTVL.

The chain uses TRBV5-1 and TRBJ1-2; no clear D gene. The CDR3 sequence is 12 residues long. Trimming left V 2 bases short and J 5 bases short, with 7 bases between. Germline-derived CDR1 and CDR2 are SGHRS and YFSETQ. The CDR3 region is CASSFSSYGYTF. As DNA, the CDR3 is TGCGCCAGCAGCTTTAGCAGTTATGGCTACACCTTC.

The chain recombines TRBV25-1 with TRBJ2-1, with 11 positions matching TRBD2. The CDR3 covers 16 residues. Germline V gene lookup returns CDR1 MGHDK and CDR2 SYGVNS. V lost 3 bases, J lost 5 bases, and 6 bases stayed unmatched. The CDR3 DNA sequence: TGTGCCAGCAGTGAGCTTAGCGGGGGGGCGGACAATGAGCAGTTCTTC. Translating gives CASSELSGGADNEQFF.

The chain combines TRBV28 with TRBJ2-3, with D maybe TRBD2 (7 bases). The CDR3 totals 13 residues. Germline CDR1 is MDHEN and CDR2 is SYDVKM. Trimming took 8 bases from V and 6 from J, leaving 15 bases between them. The CDR3 coding sequence is TGTGCCAGCTCAAATGGGGGGGCGGATACGCAGTATTTT. Translation: CASSNGGADTQYF.

V usage is TRBV6-6 and J usage is TRBJ1-5, with D unresolved. V lost 7 bases and J lost 9, with 7 bases in between. The CDR3 length is 10 residues. In germline, CDR1 is MNHNY, CDR2 SVGAGI (reference sequence). The CDR3 is CASNPWPQHF. The CDR3 nucleotides read TGTGCCAGCAATCCTTGGCCCCAGCATTTT.

The rearrangement joins TRBV7-9 to TRBJ2-3; TRBD2 matches 7 bases. Germline CDR1 reads SEHNR; CDR2 reads FQNEAQ (reference sequence). The CDR3 extends over 14 amino acids. V lost 5 bases and J lost 6; bases outside the gene matches: 8. CDR3 region: CASSLREPWDTQYF. The CDR3 coding sequence is TGTGCCAGCAGCCTGCGGGAGCCCTGGGATACGCAGTATTTT.

This clone came up a few times. The V and J genes are TRBV2 and TRBJ1-3; D possibly corresponds to TRBD1 (6 bases). V lost 6 bases to trimming and J lost 2 bases, with 14 bases between them. This CDR3 region has 15 residues. From germline, CDR1 is SNHLY and CDR2 FYNNEI. The CDR3 region has the DNA TGTGCCAGCAGGGTGAGGGGGATAGCTGGAAACACCATATATTTT. Translation gives CASRVRGIAGNTIYF.

The J gene is TRBJ1-1, the V gene TRBV7-2; possible D gene TRBD1, 6 bases. Trimming pared 1 base from V and 11 bases from J, leaving 17 bases between. Germline CDR1 SGHTA, CDR2 FQGNSA. This CDR3 is 14 amino acids long. The CDR3: CASSLERGTGLAFF. As DNA, the CDR3 is TGTGCCAGCAGCTTAGAAAGAGGAACAGGGCTGGCTTTCTTT.

The V gene is TRBV19, the J gene TRBJ1-1, with D perhaps TRBD1 (5 bases). Germline V CDR1 and CDR2: LNHDA, SQIVND (reference sequence). The CDR3 is 14 residues long. Trimming removed 3 bases from V and 5 bases from J, with 13 bases in between. The CDR3 loop reads CASSIGAGRTEAFF. CDR3 DNA sequence: TGTGCCAGTAGTATCGGGGCCGGGAGGACTGAAGCTTTCTTT.

V gene TRBV19 combines with J gene TRBJ1-6; possible D gene TRBD1, 6 bases. The CDR3 has 15 residues. V lost 6 bases to trimming and J lost 9 bases, with 18 bases between them. Germline CDR1 LNHDA, CDR2 SQIVND (reference sequence). CDR3 loop: CASSQGSVGISPLHF. The CDR3 DNA reads TGTGCCAGTAGCCAGGGGAGCGTGGGAATTTCACCCCTCCACTTT.

The J gene is TRBJ1-1, the V gene TRBV13; TRBD1 agrees at 10 bases. Losses at the gene ends were 0 bases for V and 4 bases for J; bases not matched to a gene: 2. The V gene's germline CDR1 is PRHDT and CDR2 FYEKMQ (reference sequence). The CDR3 loop spans 15 amino acids. The CDR3 sequence is CASSLGTGGGTEAFF. In DNA form, the CDR3 reads TGTGCCAGCAGCTTAGGGACAGGGGGCGGCACTGAAGCTTTCTTT.

This clone has a single count. This rearrangement joins TRBV7-8 to TRBJ2-6; 7 bases agree with TRBD1. Germline V gene lookup returns CDR1 SGHVS and CDR2 FQNEAQ. Trimming took 3 bases from V and 0 from J; bases not matched to a gene: 5. The CDR3 has 17 residues. CDR3 in DNA: TGTGCCAGCAGCTTTGAGACAGGGATCTCTGGGGCCAACGTCCTGACTTTC. This encodes CASSFETGISGANVLTF.

The rearrangement links TRBV5-1 to TRBJ2-1; no clear D gene. The CDR3 consists of 15 residues. Per germline, CDR1 SGHRS and CDR2 YFSETQ. The germline V and J ends were trimmed by 1 base and 4 bases, with 12 bases remaining between them. The CDR3 sequence is CASSLLTYRYNEQFF. As DNA, the CDR3 is TGCGCCAGCAGCTTGTTAACTTACCGATACAATGAGCAGTTCTTC. Combining the CDR3 with reference TRBV5-1 and TRBJ2-1 gives the whole variable domain KAGVTQTPRYLIKTRGQQVTLSCSPISGHRSVSWYQQTPGQGLQFLFEYFSETQRNKGNFPGRFSGRQFSNSRSEMNVSTLELGDSALYLCASSLLTYRYNEQFFGPGTRLTVL.

The V gene is TRBV6-1, the J gene TRBJ2-5; a possible D gene is TRBD1 (6 bases). Germline V gives CDR1 MNHNS, CDR2 SASEGT. V lost 7 bases and J 7 bases, leaving 16 bases between the germline ends. The CDR3 loop spans 13 amino acids. The CDR3 coding sequence is TGTGCCAGCAATGGGGGCGCGGGCGGGACCCAGTACTTC. Translated, it gives CASNGGAGGTQYF.

CDR3 in DNA: TGTGCCAGCACAAGGGGGCGGACAGATACGCAGTATTTT. Encoded protein: CASTRGRTDTQYF. The gene calls are TRBV11-2 and TRBJ2-3; 7 bases are shared with TRBD1. The CDR3 has 13 residues. V was clipped by 7 bases and J by 3 bases; unmatched bases: 4. Germline loops: CDR1 SGHAT, CDR2 FQNNGV.

This rearrangement joins TRBV6-1 to TRBJ1-5; 8 bases match TRBD1. Germline CDR1 is MNHNS and CDR2 is SASEGT. The V segment lost 4 bases and the J segment 6 bases; nucleotides outside the gene matches: 11. The CDR3 spans 16 residues. CDR3 DNA: TGTGCCAGCAGTGGGGAATCAGGGGGCGCGGGTCAGCCCCAGCATTTT. Protein sequence: CASSGESGGAGQPQHF.